This TCR beta chain came from a study of metastatic and nonmetastatic thyroid tumors. Turning to the study itself: Repertoire comparisons spanned blood and tumor or nodule tissue from malignant and benign thyroid patients.

No treatment of any kind had been given to any patient before thyroid surgery. The V gene's germline CDR1 is LNHNV and CDR2 YYDKDF (reference sequence). The CDR3 covers 14 residues. V was shortened by 0 bases and J by 6 bases, with 9 bases between the two germline ends. This clone was observed at least ten times. MiXCR reprocessed the PCR reads for TCRdb. The sample yields fewer than 20,000 clones, approximately 25% seen once. The rearrangement links TRBV15 to TRBJ2-1; D is undetermined. The source of this sequence is a male donor with papillary thyroid cancer or a benign thyroid nodule (not recorded which). Some clones in this sample may be carry-over from other donors' samples. Sequencing was performed on tumor tissue. CDR3 in amino acids: CATSRDSIANEQFF. The CDR3 nucleotides read TGTGCCACCAGCAGAGATTCGATCGCCAATGAGCAGTTCTTC.